These 7 T cell receptor beta chains were sequenced from one sample in a study of T cell responses to AZD1222 COVID-19 vaccine. Measured with immunoSEQ multiplex PCR; TCRdb has only the in-frame clones, and not every one. The sample includes 120,000 to 150,000 clones, around 90% of them seen just once. The sample was peripheral blood, taken 28 days after the second dose of the MenACWY control vaccine. These receptors were taken from an adult who received the MenACWY meningococcal vaccine as a control.

V gene TRBV6-5 combines with J gene TRBJ2-3; D assignment may be TRBD1 or TRBD2 (6 bases each). V was shortened by 0 bases and J by 1 base, with 11 bases between the two germline ends. The length of the CDR3 is 16 residues. Germline CDR1 reads MNHEY; CDR2 reads SVGAGI. The CDR3 loop is CASSYSMGGGTDTQYF. CDR3 sequence (DNA): TGTGCCAGCAGTTACTCGATGGGGGGCGGCACAGATACGCAGTATTTT.

This sequence joins TRBV19 and TRBJ2-2; the match to TRBD1 covers 7 bases. The germline CDR1 and CDR2 sequences are LNHDA and SQIVND (reference sequence). This CDR3 spans 13 amino acids. Germline trimming cut 4 bases from V and 6 bases from J; bases unmatched to any gene: 2. CDR3 amino acids: CASSTTGAGELFF. The CDR3, as DNA: TGTGCCAGTAGTACCACAGGGGCCGGGGAGCTGTTTTTT.

This chain uses TRBV7-9 with TRBJ2-3; D tentatively reads TRBD1 or TRBD2 (5 bases each). V was trimmed by 5 bases and J by 0 bases, leaving 12 bases between them. Germline V gene data show CDR1 as SEHNR and CDR2 as FQNEAQ (reference sequence). CDR3 length: 15 amino acids. For the CDR3, the DNA is TGTGCCAGCAGCCGGGACGGTTCTAGCACAGATACGCAGTATTTT. Translating it yields CASSRDGSSTDTQYF.

The chain couples TRBV7-9 to TRBJ1-1; tentative D call: TRBD1 (5 bases). Germline CDR1 SEHNR, CDR2 FQNEAQ (reference sequence). There are 15 residues in the CDR3. Between the trimmed V and J ends, which lost 1 base and 5 bases, there was a span of 14 bases. The CDR3 protein is CASSLGGTEATEAFF. As DNA, the CDR3 is TGTGCCAGCAGCTTAGGGGGGACGGAAGCAACTGAAGCTTTCTTT. Supplemented by reference TRBV7-9 and TRBJ1-1, the full variable domain reads DTGVSQNPRHKITKRGQNVTFRCDPISEHNRLYWYRQTLGQGPEFLTYFQNEAQLEKSRLLSDRFSAERPKGSFSTLEIQRTEQGDSAMYLCASSLGGTEATEAFFGQGTRLTVV.

The chain has TRBV5-1 and TRBJ2-3; D possibly corresponds to TRBD1 (5 bases). Looked up from germline, CDR1 is SGHRS and CDR2 is YFSETQ. Trimming took off 5 bases at V and 5 bases at J, with 9 bases between the two ends. This CDR3 is 12 amino acids long. CDR3 residues: CASRLQEDTQYF. CDR3 nucleotides: TGCGCCAGCAGACTACAGGAAGATACGCAGTATTTT.

This chain connects TRBV11-3 to TRBJ2-7, with TRBD1 identical over 11 bases. Per the germline V gene, CDR1 is SGHNT and CDR2 is YENEEA. CDR3 length: 15 residues. V lost 5 bases, J lost 4 bases, and 7 bases stayed unmatched. The CDR3 is CASSPRRDRGYEQYF. In DNA form, the CDR3 reads TGTGCCAGCAGCCCAAGGCGGGACAGGGGGTACGAGCAGTACTTC. Full variable domain (remainder filled in from reference TRBV11-3 and TRBJ2-7): EAGVVQSPRYKIIEKKQPVAFWCNPISGHNTLYWYLQNLGQGPELLIRYENEEAVDDSQLPKDRFSAERLKGVDSTLKIQPAELGDSAVYLCASSPRRDRGYEQYFGPGTRLTVT.

V usage is TRBV11-2 and J usage is TRBJ2-7; a possible D gene is TRBD1 (6 bases). With 5 bases removed from V and 5 bases from J, the gap between germline ends came to 16 bases. The CDR3 is 14 residues long. Germline lookup yields CDR1 SGHAT and CDR2 FQNNGV. The CDR3 DNA sequence: TGTGCCAGCAGCCTACAAACCGAGGGGGACGAGCAGTACTTC. This codes for CASSLQTEGDEQYF.